One and the same sample provided the 24 T cell receptor beta chains below, sequenced in a study of shared clonotypes between healthy human individuals. Profiling relied on immunoSEQ multiplex PCR, and the TCRdb table lists in-frame clones only, not all of them. The sample shows some 630,000 clones, 55% to 75% of them seen only once. Sequenced input: memory CD4+ T cells sorted from blood. As to subset: CD45RA-negative fraction. The receptors originated from a woman younger than 45 in good health.

This clone was counted only a few times. The rearrangement joins TRBV5-1 to TRBJ1-1, with D perhaps matching TRBD1 (6 bases). Trimming left V 2 bases short and J 3 bases short, with 8 bases between. The CDR3 has 13 amino acids. CDR1 and CDR2 (germline): SGHRS, YFSETQ. The CDR3 sequence is CASSFRQDTEAFF. The CDR3 DNA reads TGCGCCAGCAGCTTCAGACAGGACACTGAAGCTTTCTTT.

This clone was recorded at least ten times. This sample also contains other DNA sequences that code for the same CDR3. V and J are TRBV5-1 and TRBJ2-7; 14 bases line up with TRBD2. The germline V gene encodes CDR1 SGHRS and CDR2 YFSETQ. Losses at the gene ends were 4 bases for V and 6 bases for J; bases not matched to a gene: 6. This CDR3 has 15 residues. The CDR3 DNA reads as TGCGCCAGCAGCGGCGGACTAGCGGGAGGTTCCGAGCAGTACTTC. It is translated as CASSGGLAGGSEQYF.

This clone was counted between two and nine times. The CDR3 DNA reads as TGTGCCAGCAGCTCTGTTTGGGGTAACACTGAAGCTTTCTTT. Translating it yields CASSSVWGNTEAFF. The genes are TRBV7-8 and TRBJ1-1, with D unresolved. This CDR3 is 14 amino acids long. Germline V gene sequence: CDR1 SGHVS, CDR2 FQNEAQ. Between the trimmed V and J ends, which lost 4 bases and 2 bases, there was a span of 11 bases.

This clone was seen a few times. The chain joins TRBV5-1 to TRBJ1-5; 7 bases agree with TRBD1. Germline lookup yields CDR1 SGHRS and CDR2 YFSETQ. The junction had 3 bases not matched to a gene; V was cut back by 0 bases and J by 6 bases. This CDR3 comprises 14 residues. The CDR3 sequence: CASSLGQGTQPQHF. The CDR3, as DNA: TGCGCCAGCAGCTTGGGACAGGGCACTCAGCCCCAGCATTTT.

On this clone itself: It may be a read error: a sequence one base away is much more abundant. The sample has other DNA sequences that encode this CDR3 too. The rearrangement joins TRBV7-2 to TRBJ2-1; D perhaps matches TRBD2 (6 bases). The CDR3 totals 15 residues. Per the germline V gene, CDR1 is SGHTA and CDR2 is FQGNSA. Trimming shortened V by 5 bases and J by 2 bases, and 13 bases separated the two germline ends. CDR3 sequence (DNA): TGTGCCAGCAGCCTAGGACTACTTACCTACAATGAGCAGTTCTTC. Encoded protein: CASSLGLLTYNEQFF.

This clone came up many times. The chain is built from TRBV19 and TRBJ1-5; D is possibly TRBD1 (5 bases). The germline V gene has CDR1 LNHDA and CDR2 SQIVND (reference sequence). The length of the CDR3 is 14 residues. Trimming took off 8 bases at V and 3 bases at J, with 14 bases between the two ends. Here the CDR3 reads CASRSDRFNQPQHF. The CDR3 DNA reads as TGTGCCAGTCGGAGCGACAGATTCAATCAGCCCCAGCATTTT.

The chain is built from TRBV18 and TRBJ1-2; no definite D call. The CDR3 is 14 residues long. Trimming shortened V by 6 bases and J by 2 bases, and 13 bases separated the two germline ends. The V gene's germline CDR1 is KGHSH and CDR2 LQKENI. DNA of the CDR3: TGTGCCAGCTCGGAACGAGCAGAAAACTATGGCTACACCTTC. This codes for CASSERAENYGYTF. The complete variable domain, with remaining parts taken from reference TRBV18 and TRBJ1-2, reads NAGVMQNPRHLVRRRGQEARLRCSPMKGHSHVYWYRQLPEEGLKFMVYLQKENIIDESGMPKERFSAEFPKEGPSILRIQQVVRGDSAAYFCASSERAENYGYTFGSGTRLTVV.

V usage is TRBV9 and J usage is TRBJ2-3, with D perhaps TRBD1 or TRBD2 (5 bases each). Trimming took 7 bases from V and 5 from J, leaving 17 bases between them. The CDR3 runs to 14 residues. Germline lookup yields CDR1 SGDLS and CDR2 YYNGEE. DNA of the CDR3: TGTGCCAGCTCCGGGACGCACACGAGAGATACGCAGTATTTT. Its protein is CASSGTHTRDTQYF.

This clone was found once. V usage is TRBV29-1 and J usage is TRBJ2-2; 7 nucleotides match TRBD2. CDR1 is SQVTM and CDR2 is ANQGSEA in the germline V gene. The CDR3 is 15 amino acids. V lost 4 bases and J lost 2; bases outside the gene matches: 7. The CDR3 loop reads CSVVWGTKNTGELFF. CDR3 DNA: TGCAGCGTTGTCTGGGGGACTAAAAACACCGGGGAGCTGTTTTTT.

This clone has just one count. CDR3 amino acids: CASSWQGGTNEKLFF. The CDR3 nucleotides read TGTGCCAGCTCCTGGCAGGGCGGCACTAATGAAAAACTGTTTTTT. The gene calls are TRBV19 and TRBJ1-4, with D possibly being TRBD1 (5 bases). CDR1 and CDR2 from the germline V gene are LNHDA and SQIVND (reference sequence). This CDR3 has 15 amino acids. The V end lost 9 bases, the J end lost 2 bases, and 16 bases lay between the germline ends.

The CDR3 nucleotides read TGTGCCAGCAGCCAAGCTCTGGGCGAGGGCACCTACGAGCAGTACTTC. Its protein is CASSQALGEGTYEQYF. The genes are TRBV4-2 and TRBJ2-7; a possible D gene is TRBD2 (5 bases). With 1 base removed from V and 2 bases from J, the gap between germline ends came to 15 bases. The CDR3 is made up of 16 amino acids. From germline, CDR1 is LGHNA and CDR2 YNFKEQ.

The chain uses TRBV5-4 and TRBJ2-3; D remains unclear. V was cut by 0 bases and J by 6 bases, with 11 bases left in between. CDR1 is SGHNT, CDR2 YYREEE, per germline (reference sequence). The CDR3 has 14 residues. CDR3 in amino acids: CASSLATGPDTQYF. The CDR3, as DNA: TGTGCCAGCAGCTTGGCGACCGGGCCGGATACGCAGTATTTT.

The chain couples TRBV29-1 to TRBJ2-1; TRBD1 matches 9 bases. Germline V gene data show CDR1 as SQVTM and CDR2 as ANQGSEA. J lost 9 bases, V lost 5 bases, and 14 bases had no gene match. CDR3 length: 15 amino acids. The CDR3 DNA sequence: TGCAGCGTTCAAAGACCGGGACAGGGTGGGACTGAGCAGTTCTTC. It yields the protein CSVQRPGQGGTEQFF.

This chain connects TRBV19 to TRBJ2-7; D is unclear. Germline V gene lookup returns CDR1 LNHDA and CDR2 SQIVND (reference sequence). The CDR3 is 14 residues long. V shed 3 bases and J shed 4 bases, with 13 bases lying between them. As DNA, the CDR3 is TGTGCCAGTAGTATGGCGGTAGGGTTTTACGAGCAGTACTTC. Its translation is CASSMAVGFYEQYF.

The rearrangement joins TRBV2 to TRBJ2-7; weak D call: TRBD2 (6 bases). CDR1 is SNHLY, CDR2 FYNNEI, per germline. CDR3 length: 15 residues. V was clipped by 5 bases and J by 7 bases, with 21 bases between them. CDR3: CASSSSGQGAGEQYF. The CDR3 nucleotides are TGTGCCAGCAGTTCCAGTGGACAAGGGGCGGGGGAGCAGTACTTC.

On this clone itself: Additional DNA sequences in this sample encode the identical CDR3. J is TRBJ2-7 and V is TRBV18; TRBD1 matches at 10 bases. Germline V lookup: CDR1 KGHSH, CDR2 LQKENI. The CDR3 totals 13 residues. Trimming took 8 bases from V and 4 from J; bases not matched to a gene: 5. As DNA, the CDR3 is TGTGCCAGCGCCCGGGACAGGGGATACGAGCAGTACTTC. Translation: CASARDRGYEQYF.

The V call is TRBV7-9, the J call TRBJ1-1; 7 bases are a match to TRBD1. Trimming removed 1 base from V and 10 bases from J; junction bases left unmatched: 9. Germline loops: CDR1 SEHNR, CDR2 FQNEAQ (reference sequence). The CDR3 runs 14 residues. In nucleotides, the CDR3 is TGTGCCAGCAGCTTAGAATCCGCCCGGGACAGAGCTTTCTTT. Encoded protein: CASSLESARDRAFF.

V gene TRBV9 combines with J gene TRBJ2-3; D not certain. Germline V lookup: CDR1 SGDLS, CDR2 YYNGEE. Deletions cut 0 bases from V and 4 bases from J, with 6 bases between. The CDR3 has 13 amino acids. CDR3 nucleotide sequence: TGTGCCAGCAGCGTAGAAGGGTCAGATACGCAGTATTTT. Its protein is CASSVEGSDTQYF.

There are a few counts of this clone. CDR3 bases: TGTGCCAGCAGTTACTTGCATCGTGGGGAGTACGAGCAGTACTTC. This sequence encodes CASSYLHRGEYEQYF. The chain carries TRBV6-5 and TRBJ2-7; D perhaps matches TRBD2 (5 bases). The CDR3 totals 15 residues. Germline assignment: CDR1 MNHEY and CDR2 SVGAGI. V dropped 1 base and J dropped 4 bases, with 14 bases sitting between them.

This clone was detected ten times or more. This sequence joins TRBV28 and TRBJ2-5; no clear D gene. The CDR3 has 13 amino acids. Germline CDR1 reads MDHEN; CDR2 reads SYDVKM. Trimming pared 8 bases from V and 1 base from J, leaving 11 bases between. The DNA of the CDR3 is TGTGCCAGCTCCACCCCAGGCCAAGAGACCCAGTACTTC. Translated, it gives CASSTPGQETQYF. Full variable domain (rest looked up from reference TRBV28 and TRBJ2-5): DVKVTQSSRYLVKRTGEKVFLECVQDMDHENMFWYRQDPGLGLRLIYFSYDVKMKEKGDIPEGYSVSREKKERFSLILESASTNQTSMYLCASSTPGQETQYFGPGTRLLVL.

This clone was observed a few times. The V call is TRBV29-1, the J call TRBJ2-6; TRBD1 matches at 9 bases. Germline V gives CDR1 SQVTM, CDR2 ANQGSEA. This CDR3 has 17 amino acids. V lost 7 bases and J lost 0; bases outside the gene matches: 10. The CDR3 sequence: CSASAGTGYSGANVLTF. CDR3 sequence (DNA): TGCAGCGCTAGCGCCGGGACAGGGTACTCTGGGGCCAACGTCCTGACTTTC.

The chain couples TRBV19 to TRBJ2-3; 9 nucleotides match TRBD1. V shed 9 bases, J shed 3 bases, and the junction held 7 bases outside the gene matches. CDR1 and CDR2 (germline): LNHDA, SQIVND (reference sequence). CDR3 length: 14 residues. This CDR3 reads CASNDRGRTDTQYF. Here the CDR3 DNA reads TGTGCCAGCAATGACAGGGGGAGGACAGATACGCAGTATTTT.

The chain recombines TRBV28 with TRBJ2-7, with D unclear. The ends were cut back, 2 bases at V and 2 bases at J, with 7 bases in the middle. Germline CDR1 is MDHEN and CDR2 is SYDVKM. This CDR3 region has 13 residues. The DNA for the CDR3 is TGTGCCAGCAGTTTAGACGGAGCCTACGAGCAGTACTTC. Translation gives CASSLDGAYEQYF.

The sample holds a few counts of this clone. The chain uses TRBV30 and TRBJ1-5; no clear D gene. V lost 2 bases to trimming and J lost 2 bases, with 7 bases between them. CDR1 is GTSNPN and CDR2 is SVGIG in the germline V gene (reference sequence). The CDR3 extends over 13 amino acids. This CDR3 is CAWSKFRNQPQHF. For the CDR3, the DNA is TGTGCCTGGAGTAAGTTTCGCAATCAGCCCCAGCATTTT.